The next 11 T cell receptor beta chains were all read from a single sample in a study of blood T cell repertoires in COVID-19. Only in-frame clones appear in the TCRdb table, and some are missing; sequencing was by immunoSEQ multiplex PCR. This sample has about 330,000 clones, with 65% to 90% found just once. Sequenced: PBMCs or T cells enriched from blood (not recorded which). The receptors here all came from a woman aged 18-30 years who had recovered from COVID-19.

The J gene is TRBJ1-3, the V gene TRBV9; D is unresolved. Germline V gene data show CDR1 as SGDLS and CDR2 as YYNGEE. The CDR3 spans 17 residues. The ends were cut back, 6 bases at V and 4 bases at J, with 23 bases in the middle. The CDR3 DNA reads TGTGCCAGCATTTTTAAAAAAGTGAGCTCTGCAGGAAACACCATATATTTT. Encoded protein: CASIFKKVSSAGNTIYF.

CDR3 loop: CATSRDRDTEKLFF. The DNA of the CDR3 is TGTGCCACCAGCAGGGACCGGGACACTGAAAAACTGTTTTTT. This chain uses TRBV15 with TRBJ1-4, with a tentative D call TRBD1 (6 bases). Trimming took off 3 bases at V and 7 bases at J, with 12 bases between the two ends. Germline V lookup: CDR1 LNHNV, CDR2 YYDKDF (reference sequence). The CDR3 has 14 amino acids.

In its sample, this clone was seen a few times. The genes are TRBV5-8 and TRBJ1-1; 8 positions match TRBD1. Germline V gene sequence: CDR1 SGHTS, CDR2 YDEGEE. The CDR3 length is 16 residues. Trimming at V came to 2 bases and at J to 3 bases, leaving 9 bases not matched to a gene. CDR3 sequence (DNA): TGTGCCAGCAGCTTTGGACAGGGAATCTCTGACACTGAAGCTTTCTTT. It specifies CASSFGQGISDTEAFF.

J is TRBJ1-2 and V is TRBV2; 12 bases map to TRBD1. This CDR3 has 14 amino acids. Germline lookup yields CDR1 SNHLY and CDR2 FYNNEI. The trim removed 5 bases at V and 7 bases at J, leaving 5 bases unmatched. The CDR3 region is CASSPGQGASGYTF. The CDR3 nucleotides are TGTGCCAGCAGTCCGGGACAGGGGGCTTCTGGCTACACCTTC.

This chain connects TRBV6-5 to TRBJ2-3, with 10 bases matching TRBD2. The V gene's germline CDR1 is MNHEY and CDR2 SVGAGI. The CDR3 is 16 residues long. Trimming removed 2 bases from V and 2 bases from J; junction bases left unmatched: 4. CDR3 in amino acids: CASSYGSGGVTDTQYF. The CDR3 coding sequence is TGTGCCAGCAGTTACGGGAGCGGGGGGGTCACAGATACGCAGTATTTT.

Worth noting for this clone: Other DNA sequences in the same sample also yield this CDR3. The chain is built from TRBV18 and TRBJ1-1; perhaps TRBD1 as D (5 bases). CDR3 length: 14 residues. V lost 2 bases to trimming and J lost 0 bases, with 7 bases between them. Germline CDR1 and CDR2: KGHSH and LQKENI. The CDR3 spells CASSPGGMNTEAFF. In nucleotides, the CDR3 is TGTGCCAGCTCACCAGGGGGGATGAACACTGAAGCTTTCTTT.

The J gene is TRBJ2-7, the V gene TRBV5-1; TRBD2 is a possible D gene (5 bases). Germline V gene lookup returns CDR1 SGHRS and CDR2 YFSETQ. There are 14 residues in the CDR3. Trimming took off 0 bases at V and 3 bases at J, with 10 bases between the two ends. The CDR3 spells CASSLEGELYEQYF. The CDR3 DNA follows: TGCGCCAGCAGCTTGGAGGGAGAACTCTACGAGCAGTACTTC.

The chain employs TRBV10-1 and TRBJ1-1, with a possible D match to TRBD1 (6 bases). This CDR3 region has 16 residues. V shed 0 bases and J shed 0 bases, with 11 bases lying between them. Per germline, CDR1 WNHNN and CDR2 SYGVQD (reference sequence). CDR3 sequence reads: CASSESVDSMNTEAFF. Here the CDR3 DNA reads TGCGCCAGCAGTGAGTCGGTGGACAGCATGAACACTGAAGCTTTCTTT.

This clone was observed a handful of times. CDR3 nucleotide sequence: TGTGCCAACCTGGACAGGGGAGAAGAAGCTTTCTTT. Its protein is CANLDRGEEAFF. This sequence joins TRBV2 and TRBJ1-1, with TRBD1 identical over 9 bases. Germline V gene data show CDR1 as SNHLY and CDR2 as FYNNEI. The J segment lost 8 bases and the V segment lost 10 bases, leaving 8 bases of the junction unmatched. This CDR3 is built from 12 residues.

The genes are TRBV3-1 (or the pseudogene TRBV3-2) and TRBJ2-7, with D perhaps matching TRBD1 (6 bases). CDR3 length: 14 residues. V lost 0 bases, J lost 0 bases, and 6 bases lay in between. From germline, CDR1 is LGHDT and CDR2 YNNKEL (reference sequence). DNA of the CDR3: TGTGCCAGCAGCCAAGAGGACAGCTCCTACGAGCAGTACTTC. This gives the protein CASSQEDSSYEQYF.

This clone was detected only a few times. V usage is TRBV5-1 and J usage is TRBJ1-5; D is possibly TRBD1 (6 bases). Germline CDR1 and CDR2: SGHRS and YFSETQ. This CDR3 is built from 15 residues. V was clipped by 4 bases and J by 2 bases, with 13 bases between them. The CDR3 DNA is TGCGCCAGCAGCCTGGCTGCAGGGGGCAATCAGCCCCAGCATTTT. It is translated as CASSLAAGGNQPQHF.